The T cell receptor beta chain under discussion was sequenced for a study of shared clonotypes between healthy human individuals. The CDR3 sequence is 13 residues long. Germline-derived CDR1 and CDR2 are WNHNN and SYGVQD (reference sequence). The ends were cut back, 6 bases at V and 5 bases at J, with 11 bases in the middle. Here immunoSEQ multiplex PCR was the method, and the copy in TCRdb shows in-frame clones only, minus some. The sample carries around 330,000 clones, approximately 74% recorded once. The sequencing input was memory CD4+ T cells sorted from blood. Indicated subset: CD45RA-negative fraction. The receptor was isolated from a man aged 25 to 45 in good health. The rearrangement uses TRBV10-1 and TRBJ1-5; no reliable D call. CDR3 sequence reads: CASSENLDQPQHF. The DNA for the CDR3 is TGCGCCAGCAGCGAAAATTTGGATCAGCCCCAGCATTTT.